This T cell receptor (beta chain) was captured in a study of shared clonotypes between healthy human individuals. Regarding the study as a whole: Shared clonotypes: approximately 5.3% naive CD4, around 3.4% naive CD8, roughly 2.4% memory CD4, over 0.3% memory CD8.

Adults of Caucasian background living in Nashville, Tennessee made up all donors. CD4+ cells yielded CD45RA+ naive and CD45RA-negative memory subsets. The CDR3 extends over 15 amino acids. Per germline, CDR1 SGHAT and CDR2 FQDESV (reference sequence). Trimming left V 5 bases short and J 1 base short, with 12 bases between. Only in-frame clones appear in the TCRdb table, and some are missing; sequencing was by immunoSEQ multiplex PCR. The profile shows 850,000 to 1,100,000 clones, roughly 80% of them singletons. To note about this clone: The antigen is unknown.

The specimen sequenced was memory CD4+ T cells from PBMCs. Noted subset: CD45RA-negative fraction. This sequence was found in a man in his late teens or twenties in good health. Some clones in this sample may be carry-over from other donors' samples. The chain joins TRBV11-1 to TRBJ2-4; the D is unclear. The CDR3 coding sequence is TGTGCCAGCAGCCCGACGGCTGGGGCCAAAAACATTCAGTACTTC. The encoded protein is CASSPTAGAKNIQYF.